This T cell receptor (beta chain) was identified during a study of blood T cell repertoires in COVID-19. Study as a whole: PBMCs, B-cell-depleted T cells, or T cells were the source of the cDNA or gDNA that made up the material.

The length of the CDR3 is 17 residues. Per the germline V gene, CDR1 is SGHRS and CDR2 is YFSETQ. Trimming cost V 1 base and J 0 bases, with 14 bases left between them. The assay was immunoSEQ multiplex PCR, and TCRdb's table has in-frame clones only and misses some. The table has around 130,000 clones, around 90% seen once; the top ten hold roughly 4.8%. The gene calls are TRBV5-1 and TRBJ2-1; the D gene is possibly TRBD2 (5 bases). Material for sequencing was peripheral blood. The clonotype comes from a man in his sixties with COVID-19, enrolled during active disease. CDR3 coding DNA: TGCGCCAGCAGCTTGAGTCTTAGCGCAAGCTCCTACAATGAGCAGTTCTTC. It translates to CASSLSLSASSYNEQFF.